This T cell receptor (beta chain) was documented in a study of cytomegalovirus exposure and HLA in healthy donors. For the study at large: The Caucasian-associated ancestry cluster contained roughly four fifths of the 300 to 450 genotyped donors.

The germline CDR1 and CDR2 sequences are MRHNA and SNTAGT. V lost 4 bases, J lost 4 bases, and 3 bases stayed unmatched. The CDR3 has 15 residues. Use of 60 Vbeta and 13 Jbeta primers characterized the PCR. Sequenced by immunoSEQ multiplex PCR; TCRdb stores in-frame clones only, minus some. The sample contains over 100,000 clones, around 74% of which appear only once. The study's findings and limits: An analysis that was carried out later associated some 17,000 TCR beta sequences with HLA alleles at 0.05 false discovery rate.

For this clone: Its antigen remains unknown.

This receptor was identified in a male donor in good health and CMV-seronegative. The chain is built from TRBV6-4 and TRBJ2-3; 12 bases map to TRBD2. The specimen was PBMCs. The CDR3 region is CASSVLAGGADTQYF. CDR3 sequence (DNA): TGTGCCAGCAGTGTTCTAGCGGGAGGGGCAGATACGCAGTATTTT.